This record covers a single TCR beta chain. Its target is not known. The sample comes from a study of CD8+CD57+ T cells in acquired aplastic anemia. At the level of the study: Roughly 3.2 ug was the average amount of DNA from sorted CD4+ and CD8+ cells. On average, healthy donors gave 9 million to 11 million reads for CD4+ cells.

In germline, CDR1 is DFQATT, CDR2 SNEGSKA (reference sequence). This CDR3 spans 15 amino acids. V lost 6 bases, J lost 2 bases, and 9 bases stayed unmatched. The template used for profiling TCR beta VDJ and CDR3 was genomic DNA. MiXCR, run by TCRdb on the reads, gives a single entry per CDR3 protein. The profile shows 90,000 to 130,000 distinct CDR3 sequences, approximately 48% of them singletons. Findings of the study overall: CD8+ Simpson's diversity showed no significant patient-control difference. Roughly 29 was the count of CD8+ CDR3 sequences that patients shared with controls.

The J gene is TRBJ2-5, the V gene TRBV20-1; 10 nucleotides line up with TRBD2. Material for sequencing was sorted CD4+, CD8+, or CD8+CD57+ T cells (not recorded which) from PBMCs. This clonotype was sampled from a human donor in good health, serving as a control. CDR3 loop: CSAYSRAGGQETQYF. As DNA, the CDR3 is TGCAGTGCCTACTCCCGAGCGGGGGGGCAAGAGACCCAGTACTTC.